These T cell receptor beta chains were read from a single sample in a study of T cell responses to AZD1222 COVID-19 vaccine. Generated by immunoSEQ multiplex PCR, the TCRdb table keeps only in-frame clones and is missing some. The repertoire has around 92,000 clones, approximately 90% of them found once; the top ten carry 22%. Here the sequenced sample was peripheral blood, taken on day 0 of AZD1222 vaccination. The receptors were gathered from an adult in good health. Each CDR3 is given with its conserved first and last residue. A D gene is named only where the DNA matches it firmly. Expanded clones get a size class; other rows say once, few or many, or leave the size out.

>NA|NA|TRBV7-2|TRBJ1-2
CASSHRSQGYNGYTF
TGTGCCAGCAGCCACAGAAGCCAGGGTTACAATGGCTACACCTTC
>NA|NA|TRBV7-8|TRBJ1-5
CASSLDRASNQPQHF
TGTGCCAGCAGCTTAGACAGGGCTAGCAATCAGCCCCAGCATTTT
>once|NA|TRBV4-1|TRBJ1-1
CASSHPRTGDLNTEAFF
TGCGCCAGCAGCCACCCCCGAACGGGGGACCTGAACACTGAAGCTTTCTTT
>NA|NA|TRBV7-2|TRBJ1-6
CASSLVGLRDSPLHF
TGTGCCAGCAGCTTAGTGGGGTTAAGGGATTCACCCCTCCACTTT
>NA|TRBD1|TRBV5-1|TRBJ1-2
CASSSGQGYGYTF
TGCGCCAGCAGCTCAGGACAGGGCTATGGCTACACCTTC
>few|NA|TRBV7-6|TRBJ1-1
CASSPQGGAQGNTEAFF
TGTGCCAGCAGCCCCCAAGGTGGGGCACAGGGGAACACTGAAGCTTTCTTT
>NA|NA|TRBV28|TRBJ2-2
CASSFDRFANTGELFF
TGTGCCAGCAGTTTTGACCGGTTCGCGAACACCGGGGAGCTGTTTTTT
>NA|NA|TRBV7-9|TRBJ1-5
CASSRSRLGGPQHF
TGTGCCAGCAGCCGTTCGCGGCTAGGGGGGCCCCAGCATTTT
>NA|NA|TRBV7-2|TRBJ2-5
CASSLHSLAGQETQYF
TGTGCCAGCAGCTTACATAGTCTGGCTGGGCAAGAGACCCAGTACTTC
>NA|TRBD1|TRBV28|TRBJ2-5
CASSKGTEHQETQYF
TGTGCCAGCAGCAAGGGGACAGAACACCAAGAGACCCAGTACTTC
>NA|NA|TRBV4-3|TRBJ1-2
CASSQSQGLEGYTF
TGCGCCAGCAGCCAATCCCAGGGGCTCGAGGGCTACACCTTC
>NA|TRBD1|TRBV6-2/TRBV6-3|TRBJ2-2
CASSYMSGGYSGELFF
TGTGCCAGCAGTTACATGTCAGGGGGCTATTCCGGGGAGCTGTTTTTT
>NA|TRBD1|TRBV27|TRBJ2-7
CASSSAGTDEYEQYF
TGTGCCAGCAGTTCCGCCGGGACAGATGAATACGAGCAGTACTTC
>once|TRBD2|TRBV7-8|TRBJ2-5
CASSPPLRLRGKETQYF
TGTGCCAGCAGCCCGCCCCTCCGGTTGCGGGGGAAAGAGACCCAGTACTTC
>NA|TRBD2|TRBV5-1|TRBJ2-7
CASSPGGSSYEQYF
TGCGCCAGCAGTCCGGGGGGAAGCTCCTACGAGCAGTACTTC
>NA|NA|TRBV15|TRBJ2-7
CATSRDYVGLYEQYF
TGTGCCACCAGCAGAGATTACGTAGGACTGTACGAGCAGTACTTC
>NA|NA|TRBV10-1|TRBJ1-3
CASSVLGGDGGNTIYF
TGCGCCAGCAGTGTGTTAGGGGGTGACGGTGGAAACACCATATATTTT
>NA|NA|TRBV4-1|TRBJ1-1
CASSQDPGDRGRNTEAFF
TGCGCCAGCAGCCAAGATCCGGGGGACCGGGGGAGGAACACTGAAGCTTTCTTT
>NA|TRBD1|TRBV12-3/TRBV12-4|TRBJ1-6
CASSPGTGSPLHF
TGTGCCAGCAGTCCCGGGACAGGTTCACCCCTCCACTTT
>NA|NA|TRBV4-2|TRBJ1-2
CASSSWTAGYTF
TGTGCCAGCAGCTCATGGACTGCTGGCTACACCTTC
>once|NA|TRBV27|TRBJ1-1
CASSLLGAPTEAFF
TGTGCCAGCAGTTTATTAGGGGCGCCCACTGAAGCTTTCTTT
>NA|NA|TRBV5-1|TRBJ1-2
CASSLVQGRGYTF
TGCGCCAGCAGCTTAGTCCAGGGGCGCGGCTACACCTTC
>once|NA|TRBV7-6|TRBJ2-7
CASSYLGGGSYEQYF
TGTGCCAGCAGCTACCTCGGAGGGGGAAGCTACGAGCAGTACTTC
>NA|NA|TRBV24-1|TRBJ1-5
CATSEKGRSNQPQHF
TGTGCCACCAGTGAGAAGGGACGGAGCAATCAGCCCCAGCATTTT
>NA|TRBD1|TRBV19|TRBJ1-4
CASRTGTANEKLFF
TGTGCCAGTAGGACCGGGACAGCGAATGAAAAACTGTTTTTT
>NA|NA|TRBV9|TRBJ1-6
CASSLGGDNSPLHF
TGTGCCAGCAGCCTAGGGGGAGATAATTCACCCCTCCACTTT
>NA|NA|TRBV6-1|TRBJ1-3
CASSETVTRDTIYF
TGTGCCAGCAGTGAGACAGTAACGAGGGACACCATATATTTT
>NA|NA|TRBV28|TRBJ1-1
CASSLADTVNTEAFF
TGTGCCAGCAGTTTAGCGGACACCGTTAACACTGAAGCTTTCTTT
>NA|NA|TRBV10-3|TRBJ1-5
CASTGGNNQPQHF
TGTGCCTCGACAGGAGGAAACAATCAGCCCCAGCATTTT
>once|NA|TRBV25-1|TRBJ2-2
CASRGLGGMGELFF
TGTGCCAGCAGGGGCCTTGGGGGAATGGGGGAGCTGTTTTTT
>NA|TRBD1|TRBV5-4|TRBJ2-2
CASSKSRDRGYTGELFF
TGTGCCAGCAGCAAATCCCGGGACAGGGGTTACACCGGGGAGCTGTTTTTT
>few|NA|TRBV12-3/TRBV12-4|TRBJ2-2
CASSDLNTGELFF
TGTGCCAGCAGCGACTTGAACACCGGGGAGCTGTTTTTT
>NA|TRBD2|TRBV19|TRBJ2-1
CASTQRGKYNEQFF
TGTGCCAGTACCCAGCGGGGGAAATACAATGAGCAGTTCTTC
>NA|NA|TRBV7-2|TRBJ2-3
CASSLAGFRTDTQYF
TGTGCCAGCAGCTTGGCGGGTTTCCGCACAGATACGCAGTATTTT
>NA|NA|TRBV4-3|TRBJ1-1
CASSQDPVNTEAFF
TGCGCCAGCAGCCAGGATCCAGTGAACACTGAAGCTTTCTTT
>NA|NA|TRBV10-3|TRBJ1-1
CAISERQLNTEAFF
TGTGCCATCAGTGAGCGGCAGCTCAACACTGAAGCTTTCTTT
>NA|NA|TRBV6-5|TRBJ2-7
CASKRAGFTYEQYF
TGTGCCAGCAAGAGAGCCGGTTTCACCTACGAGCAGTACTTC
>once|NA|TRBV28|TRBJ1-3
CASSLWAGDSGNTIYF
TGTGCCAGCAGTTTATGGGCGGGGGACTCTGGAAACACCATATATTTT
>NA|NA|TRBV4-2|TRBJ2-6
CASSQDSAGLRSGANVLTF
TGTGCCAGCAGCCAAGACAGCGCAGGGTTAAGGTCGGGGGCCAACGTCCTGACTTTC
>NA|TRBD1|TRBV25-1|TRBJ1-1
CASSVSGTVNTEAFF
TGTGCCAGCAGTGTCTCGGGGACAGTGAACACTGAAGCTTTCTTT
>NA|NA|TRBV7-9|TRBJ1-1
CASSLSPRDGNTEAFF
TGTGCCAGCAGCTTATCACCTCGGGACGGGAACACTGAAGCTTTCTTT
>NA|NA|TRBV5-1|TRBJ2-1
CASSAYNEQFF
TGCGCCAGCAGCGCTTACAATGAGCAGTTCTTC
>NA|TRBD1|TRBV4-3|TRBJ1-2
CASSPQGTGGYTF
TGCGCCAGCAGCCCACAAGGGACAGGTGGCTACACCTTC
>NA|NA|TRBV11-3|TRBJ2-2
CASSRHTNTGELFF
TGTGCCAGCAGCCGGCACACGAACACCGGGGAGCTGTTTTTT
>NA|NA|TRBV18|TRBJ2-2
CASSPRKGANTGELFF
TGTGCCAGCTCACCACGAAAGGGGGCGAACACCGGGGAGCTGTTTTTT
>NA|NA|TRBV29-1|TRBJ1-4
CSVGSRTAGEKLFF
TGCAGCGTTGGTAGTCGTACGGCAGGGGAAAAACTGTTTTTT
>NA|TRBD1|TRBV7-2|TRBJ2-6
CASNLGDRGFQAGANVLTF
TGTGCCAGCAACTTGGGGGACAGGGGGTTCCAAGCTGGGGCCAACGTCCTGACTTTC
>NA|NA|TRBV3-1/TRBV3-2|TRBJ1-1
CASSQEDIRTFF
TGTGCCAGCAGCCAAGAAGACATCCGGACTTTCTTT
>once|NA|TRBV7-2|TRBJ2-2
CASSQTYANTGELFF
TGTGCCAGCAGCCAAACATACGCGAACACCGGGGAGCTGTTTTTT
>NA|NA|TRBV7-6|TRBJ2-7
CASSSQGPDEQYF
TGTGCCAGCAGTTCCCAGGGTCCCGACGAGCAGTACTTC
>NA|NA|TRBV6-5|TRBJ2-5
CASSYSTRLQETQYF
TGTGCCAGCAGTTACTCGACCCGGCTCCAAGAGACCCAGTACTTC